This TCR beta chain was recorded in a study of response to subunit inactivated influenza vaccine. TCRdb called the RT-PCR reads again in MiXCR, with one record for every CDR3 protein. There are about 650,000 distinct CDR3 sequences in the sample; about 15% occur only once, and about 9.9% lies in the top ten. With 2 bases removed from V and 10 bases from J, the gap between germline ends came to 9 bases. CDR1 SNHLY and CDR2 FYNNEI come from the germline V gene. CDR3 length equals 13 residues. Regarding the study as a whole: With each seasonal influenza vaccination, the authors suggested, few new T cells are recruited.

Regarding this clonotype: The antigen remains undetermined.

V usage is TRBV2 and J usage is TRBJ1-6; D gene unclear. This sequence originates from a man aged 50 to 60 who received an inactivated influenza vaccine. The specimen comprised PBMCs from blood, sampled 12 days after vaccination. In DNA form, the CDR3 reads TGTGCCAGCAGTGAAAAATACTGGTCACCCCTCCACTTT. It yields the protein CASSEKYWSPLHF.